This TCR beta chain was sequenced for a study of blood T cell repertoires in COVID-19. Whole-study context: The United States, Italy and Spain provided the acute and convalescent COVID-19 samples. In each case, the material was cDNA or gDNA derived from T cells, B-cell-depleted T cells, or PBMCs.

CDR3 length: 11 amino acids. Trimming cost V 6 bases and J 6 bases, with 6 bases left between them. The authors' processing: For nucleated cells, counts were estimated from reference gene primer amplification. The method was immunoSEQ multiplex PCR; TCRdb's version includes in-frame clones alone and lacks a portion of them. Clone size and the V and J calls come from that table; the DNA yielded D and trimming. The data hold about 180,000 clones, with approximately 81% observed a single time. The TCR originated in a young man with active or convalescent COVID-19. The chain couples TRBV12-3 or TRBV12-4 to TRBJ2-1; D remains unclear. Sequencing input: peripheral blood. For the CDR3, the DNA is TGTGCCAGCAGCCCCGGCAATGAGCAGTTCTTC. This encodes CASSPGNEQFF.